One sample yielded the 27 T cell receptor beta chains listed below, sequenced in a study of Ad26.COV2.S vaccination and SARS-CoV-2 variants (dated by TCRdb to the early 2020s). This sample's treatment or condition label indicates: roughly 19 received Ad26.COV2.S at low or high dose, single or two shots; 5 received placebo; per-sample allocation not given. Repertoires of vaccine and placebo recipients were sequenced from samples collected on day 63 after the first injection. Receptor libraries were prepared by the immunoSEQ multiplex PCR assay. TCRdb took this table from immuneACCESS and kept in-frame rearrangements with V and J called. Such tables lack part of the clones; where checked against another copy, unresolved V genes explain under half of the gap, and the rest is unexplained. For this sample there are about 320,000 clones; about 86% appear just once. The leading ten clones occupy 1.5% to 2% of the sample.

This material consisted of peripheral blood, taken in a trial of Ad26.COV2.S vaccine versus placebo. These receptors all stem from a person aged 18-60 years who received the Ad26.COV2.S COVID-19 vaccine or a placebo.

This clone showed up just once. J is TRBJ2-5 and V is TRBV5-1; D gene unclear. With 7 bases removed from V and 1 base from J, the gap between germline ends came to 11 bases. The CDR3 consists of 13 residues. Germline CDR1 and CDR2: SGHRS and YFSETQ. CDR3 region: CASALTTQETQYF. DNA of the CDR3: TGCGCCAGCGCTTTGACAACCCAAGAGACCCAGTACTTC.

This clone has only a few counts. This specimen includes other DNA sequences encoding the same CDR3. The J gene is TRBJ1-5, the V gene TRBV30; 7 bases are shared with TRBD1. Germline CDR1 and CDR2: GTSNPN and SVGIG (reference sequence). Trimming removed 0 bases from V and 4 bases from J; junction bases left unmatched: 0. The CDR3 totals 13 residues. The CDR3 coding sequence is TGTGCCTGGAGTGTACAGGGGAATCAGCCCCAGCATTTT. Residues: CAWSVQGNQPQHF.

The CDR3 DNA is TGTGCCAGCAGCCGGAAAGCGGGGGGGCAGAATGAGCAGTTCTTC. It translates to CASSRKAGGQNEQFF. V is TRBV3-1 (or the pseudogene TRBV3-2) and J is TRBJ2-1, with TRBD2 matching over 10 bases. V lost 4 bases to trimming and J lost 7 bases; unmatched junction nucleotides: 7. Per the germline V gene, CDR1 is LGHDT and CDR2 is YNNKEL (reference sequence). This CDR3 has 15 residues.

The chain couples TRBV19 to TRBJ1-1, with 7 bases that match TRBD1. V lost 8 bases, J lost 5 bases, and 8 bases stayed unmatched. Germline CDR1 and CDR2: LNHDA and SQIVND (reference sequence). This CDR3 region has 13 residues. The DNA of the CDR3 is TGTGCCAGTGCTGACAGGGAGGGGACTGAAGCTTTCTTT. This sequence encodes CASADREGTEAFF.

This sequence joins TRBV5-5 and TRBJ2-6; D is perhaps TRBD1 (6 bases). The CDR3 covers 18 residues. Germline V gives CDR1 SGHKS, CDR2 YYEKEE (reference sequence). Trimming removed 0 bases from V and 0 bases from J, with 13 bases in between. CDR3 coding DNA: TGTGCCAGCAGCTTGGTGGGGACAACGGTCTCTGGGGCCAACGTCCTGACTTTC. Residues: CASSLVGTTVSGANVLTF.

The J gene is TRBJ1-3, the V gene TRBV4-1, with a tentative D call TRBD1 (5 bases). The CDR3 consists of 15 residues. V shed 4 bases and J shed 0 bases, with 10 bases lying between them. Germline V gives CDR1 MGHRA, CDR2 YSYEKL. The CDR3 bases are TGCGCCAGCAGCCTTCGACAGCTCTCTGGAAACACCATATATTTT. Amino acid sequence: CASSLRQLSGNTIYF.

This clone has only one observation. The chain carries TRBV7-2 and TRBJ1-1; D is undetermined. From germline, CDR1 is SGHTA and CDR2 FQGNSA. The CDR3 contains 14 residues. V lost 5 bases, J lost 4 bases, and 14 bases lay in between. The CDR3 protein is CASSPQAVSTEAFF. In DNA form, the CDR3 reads TGTGCCAGCAGCCCCCAGGCCGTTAGCACTGAAGCTTTCTTT.

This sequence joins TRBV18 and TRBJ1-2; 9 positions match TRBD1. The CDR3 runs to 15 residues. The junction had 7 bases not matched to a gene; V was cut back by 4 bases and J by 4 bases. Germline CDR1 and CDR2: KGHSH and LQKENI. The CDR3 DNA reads TGTGCCAGCTCACTTCCCGGGACAGGGACCTATGGCTACACCTTC. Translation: CASSLPGTGTYGYTF.

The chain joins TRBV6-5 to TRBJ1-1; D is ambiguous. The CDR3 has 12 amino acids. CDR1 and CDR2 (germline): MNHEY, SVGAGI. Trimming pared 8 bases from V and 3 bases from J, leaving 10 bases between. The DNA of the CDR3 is TGTGCCAGCGGGAGTTGGGACACTGAAGCTTTCTTT. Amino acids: CASGSWDTEAFF.

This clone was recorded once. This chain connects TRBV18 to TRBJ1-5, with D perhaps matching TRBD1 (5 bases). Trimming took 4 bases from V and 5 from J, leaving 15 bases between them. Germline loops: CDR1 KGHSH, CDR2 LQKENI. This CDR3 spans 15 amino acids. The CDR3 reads CASSLSRDGDQPQHF. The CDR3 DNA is TGTGCCAGCTCACTCTCCCGGGACGGAGATCAGCCCCAGCATTTT.

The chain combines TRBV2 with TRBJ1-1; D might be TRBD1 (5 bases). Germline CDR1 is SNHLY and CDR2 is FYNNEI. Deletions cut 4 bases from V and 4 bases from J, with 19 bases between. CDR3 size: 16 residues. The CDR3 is CASSGSSAGLSTEAFF. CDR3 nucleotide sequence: TGTGCCAGCAGTGGAAGTTCGGCAGGGTTGAGCACTGAAGCTTTCTTT.

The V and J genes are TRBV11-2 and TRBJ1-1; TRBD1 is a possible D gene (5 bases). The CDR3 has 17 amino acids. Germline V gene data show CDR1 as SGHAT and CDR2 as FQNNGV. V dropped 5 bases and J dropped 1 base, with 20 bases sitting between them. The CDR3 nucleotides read TGTGCCAGCAGCCCGGGGGTTGTGAGGACTCGGAACACTGAAGCTTTCTTT. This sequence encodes CASSPGVVRTRNTEAFF.

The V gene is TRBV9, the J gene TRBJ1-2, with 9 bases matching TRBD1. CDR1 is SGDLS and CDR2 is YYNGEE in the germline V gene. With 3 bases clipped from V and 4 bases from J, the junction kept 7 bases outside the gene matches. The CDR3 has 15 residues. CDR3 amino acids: CASSDGQGPGYGYTF. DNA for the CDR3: TGTGCCAGCAGCGACGGACAGGGGCCGGGCTATGGCTACACCTTC.

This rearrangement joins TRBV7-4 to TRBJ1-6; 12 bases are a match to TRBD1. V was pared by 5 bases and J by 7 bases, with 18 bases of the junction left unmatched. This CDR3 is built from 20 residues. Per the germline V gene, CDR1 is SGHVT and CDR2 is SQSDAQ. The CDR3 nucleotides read TGTGCCAGCAGCCTTCCACAGGGACAGGGGGCGAGAGAGAGGAATTCACCCCTCCACTTT. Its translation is CASSLPQGQGARERNSPLHF. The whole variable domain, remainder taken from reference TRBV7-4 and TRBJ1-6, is GAGVSQSPRYKVAKRGRDVALRCDSISGHVTLYWYRQTLGQGSEVLTYSQSDAQRDKSGRPSGRFSAERPERSVSTLKIQRTEQGDSAVYLCASSLPQGQGARERNSPLHFGNGTRLTVT.

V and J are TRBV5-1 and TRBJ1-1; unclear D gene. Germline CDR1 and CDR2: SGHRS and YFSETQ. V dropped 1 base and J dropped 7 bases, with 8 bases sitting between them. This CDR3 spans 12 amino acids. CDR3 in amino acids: CASSLIHGEAFF. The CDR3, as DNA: TGCGCCAGCAGCTTGATTCACGGTGAAGCTTTCTTT.

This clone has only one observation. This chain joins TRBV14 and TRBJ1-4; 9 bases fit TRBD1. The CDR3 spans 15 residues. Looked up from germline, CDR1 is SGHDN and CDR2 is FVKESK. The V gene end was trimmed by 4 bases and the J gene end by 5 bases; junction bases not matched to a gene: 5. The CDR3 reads CASSRTGGANEKLFF. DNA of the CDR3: TGTGCCAGCAGCCGAACAGGGGGCGCGAATGAAAAACTGTTTTTT.

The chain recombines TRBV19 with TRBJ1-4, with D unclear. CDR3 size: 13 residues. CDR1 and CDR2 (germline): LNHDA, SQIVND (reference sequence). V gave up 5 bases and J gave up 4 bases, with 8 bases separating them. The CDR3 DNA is TGTGCCAGTAGTTCGGGGTTTAATGAAAAACTGTTTTTT. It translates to CASSSGFNEKLFF. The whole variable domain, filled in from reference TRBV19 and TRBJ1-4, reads DGGITQSPKYLFRKEGQNVTLSCEQNLNHDAMYWYRQDPGQGLRLIYYSQIVNDFQKGDIAEGYSVSREKKESFPLTVTSAQKNPTAFYLCASSSGFNEKLFFGSGTQLSVL.

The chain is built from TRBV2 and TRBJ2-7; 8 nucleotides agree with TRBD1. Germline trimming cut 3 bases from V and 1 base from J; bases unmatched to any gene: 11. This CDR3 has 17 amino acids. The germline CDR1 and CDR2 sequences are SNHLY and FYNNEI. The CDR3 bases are TGTGCCAGCAGTGATCTTTTTTCGGACAGGGAATCCTACGAGCAGTACTTC. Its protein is CASSDLFSDRESYEQYF.

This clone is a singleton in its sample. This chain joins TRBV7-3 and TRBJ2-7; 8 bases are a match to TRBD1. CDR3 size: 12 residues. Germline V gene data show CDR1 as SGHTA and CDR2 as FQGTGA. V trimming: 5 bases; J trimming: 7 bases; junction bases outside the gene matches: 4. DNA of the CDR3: TGTGCCAGCAGCCCGAGGACAGGGGAGCAGTACTTC. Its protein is CASSPRTGEQYF.

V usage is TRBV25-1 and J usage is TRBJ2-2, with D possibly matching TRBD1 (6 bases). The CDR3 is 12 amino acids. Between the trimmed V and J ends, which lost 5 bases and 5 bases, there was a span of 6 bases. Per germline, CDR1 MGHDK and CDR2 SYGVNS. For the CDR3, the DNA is TGTGCCAGCAGTACAGGGACCGGGGAGCTGTTTTTT. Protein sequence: CASSTGTGELFF.

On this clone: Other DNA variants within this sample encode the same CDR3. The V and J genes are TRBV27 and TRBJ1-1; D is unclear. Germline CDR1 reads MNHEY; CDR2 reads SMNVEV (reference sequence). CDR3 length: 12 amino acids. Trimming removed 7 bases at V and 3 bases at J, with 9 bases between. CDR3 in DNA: TGTGCCAGCAAGAGGCCGGACACTGAAGCTTTCTTT. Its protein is CASKRPDTEAFF.

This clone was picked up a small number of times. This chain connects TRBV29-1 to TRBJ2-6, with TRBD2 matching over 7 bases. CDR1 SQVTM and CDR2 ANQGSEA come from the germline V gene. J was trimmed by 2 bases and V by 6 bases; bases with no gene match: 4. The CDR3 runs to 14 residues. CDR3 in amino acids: CSVGAGTGANVLTF. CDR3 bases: TGCAGCGTGGGAGCGGGAACTGGGGCCAACGTCCTGACTTTC.

CDR3 protein: CASRQGQGSPLHF. CDR3 DNA: TGTGCCAGCCGACAGGGCCAAGGGTCACCCCTCCACTTT. The gene calls are TRBV19 and TRBJ1-6; 7 bases line up with TRBD1. J was trimmed by 10 bases and V by 9 bases; bases with no gene match: 9. The CDR3 length is 13 residues. Germline values: CDR1 LNHDA, CDR2 SQIVND (reference sequence).

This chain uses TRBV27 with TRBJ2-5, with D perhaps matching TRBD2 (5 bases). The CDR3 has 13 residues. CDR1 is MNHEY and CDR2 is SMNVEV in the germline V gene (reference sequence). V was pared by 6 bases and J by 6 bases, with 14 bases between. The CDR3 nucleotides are TGTGCCAGCAGATCTACTAGGATGCAGACCCAGTACTTC. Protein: CASRSTRMQTQYF.

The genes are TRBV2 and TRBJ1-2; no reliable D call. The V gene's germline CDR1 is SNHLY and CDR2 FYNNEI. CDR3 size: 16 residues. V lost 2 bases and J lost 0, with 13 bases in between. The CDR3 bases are TGTGCCAGCAGTGAAACTAGAGGGAAAGCTAACTATGGCTACACCTTC. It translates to CASSETRGKANYGYTF.

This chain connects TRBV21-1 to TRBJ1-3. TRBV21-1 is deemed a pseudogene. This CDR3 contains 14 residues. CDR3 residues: CASSPYLPGNTIYF. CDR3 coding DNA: TGTGCCAGCAGCCCGTACCTCCCTGGAAACACCATATATTTT.

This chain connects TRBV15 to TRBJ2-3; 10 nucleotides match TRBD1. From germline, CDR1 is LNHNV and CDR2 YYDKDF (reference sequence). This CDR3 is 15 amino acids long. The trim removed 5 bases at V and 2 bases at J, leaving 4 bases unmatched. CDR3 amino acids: CATSLDRGPTDTQYF. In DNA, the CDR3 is TGTGCCACCAGCCTAGACAGGGGGCCCACAGATACGCAGTATTTT. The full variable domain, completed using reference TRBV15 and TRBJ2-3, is DAMVIQNPRYQVTQFGKPVTLSCSQTLNHNVMYWYQQKSSQAPKLLFHYYDKDFNNEADTPDNFQSRRPNTSFCFLDIRSPGLGDTAMYLCATSLDRGPTDTQYFGPGTRLTVL.